One and the same sample provided the 6 T cell receptor beta chains below, sequenced in a study of T cell changes during pregnancy in multiple sclerosis. The data were produced by immunoSEQ multiplex PCR, yet TCRdb's version contains in-frame clones alone and is incomplete. The sample lists about 49,000 clones, about 95% occurring once. Source: CD8+ T cells from peripheral blood mononuclear cells, taken in the first trimester of pregnancy. These receptors came from a female donor with multiple sclerosis, enrolled in a pregnancy study.

This chain links TRBV9 with TRBJ1-4, with D unresolved. Trimming took off 2 bases at V and 0 bases at J, with 5 bases between the two ends. Germline values: CDR1 SGDLS, CDR2 YYNGEE. The CDR3 is 14 amino acids. In nucleotides, the CDR3 is TGTGCCAGCAGCGTGGGCCCAACTAATGAAAAACTGTTTTTT. Its translation is CASSVGPTNEKLFF.

V gene TRBV6-1 combines with J gene TRBJ1-1; TRBD1 agrees at 8 bases. CDR3 length: 13 amino acids. The V gene end was trimmed by 3 bases and the J gene end by 8 bases; junction bases not matched to a gene: 5. The germline CDR1 and CDR2 sequences are MNHNS and SASEGT. The CDR3 sequence: CASSDRGQQEAFF. Here the CDR3 DNA reads TGTGCCAGCAGTGACAGGGGGCAACAGGAAGCTTTCTTT.

The chain combines TRBV19 with TRBJ2-5, with D perhaps TRBD1 (8 bases). The CDR3 consists of 16 residues. Trimming cost V 2 bases and J 2 bases, with 15 bases left between them. Germline CDR1 LNHDA, CDR2 SQIVND (reference sequence). This CDR3 reads CASSITNRGGQETQYF. Written as DNA, the CDR3 is TGTGCCAGTAGTATAACAAACAGGGGGGGGCAAGAGACCCAGTACTTC.

The chain recombines TRBV29-1 with TRBJ2-6; weak D call: TRBD1 (6 bases). Germline V gives CDR1 SQVTM, CDR2 ANQGSEA. This CDR3 contains 17 residues. V was pared by 4 bases and J by 0 bases, with 16 bases between. The CDR3 nucleotides read TGCAGCGTTGGGACCCGGGACATCTTCTCTGGGGCCAACGTCCTGACTTTC. It yields the protein CSVGTRDIFSGANVLTF.

V is TRBV28 and J is TRBJ2-1, with D hard to call. V was cut by 2 bases and J by 0 bases, with 8 bases left in between. The CDR3 totals 15 residues. CDR1 MDHEN and CDR2 SYDVKM come from the germline V gene. This CDR3 is CASSLRVSSYNEQFF. The CDR3 nucleotides read TGTGCCAGCAGTTTACGGGTGAGCTCCTACAATGAGCAGTTCTTC.

The genes are TRBV9 and TRBJ1-2; possible D gene TRBD1, 6 bases. Trimming removed 0 bases at V and 5 bases at J, with 20 bases between. The germline V gene encodes CDR1 SGDLS and CDR2 YYNGEE. The CDR3 extends over 17 amino acids. In nucleotides, the CDR3 is TGTGCCAGCAGCGTAGGCGGCAGGGGATTCGGAGATTATGGCTACACCTTC. Amino acid sequence: CASSVGGRGFGDYGYTF.